This TCR beta chain derives from a study of technical replicates of blood from a handful of donors. A single count supports this clone. The CDR3 totals 15 residues. From germline, CDR1 is SEHNR and CDR2 FQNEAQ (reference sequence). Trimming took 7 bases from V and 6 from J, leaving 20 bases between them. Some clones are missing from TCRdb's copy, which holds only in-frame ones; the method was immunoSEQ multiplex PCR. The table shows 70,000 to 85,000 clones, with around 92% occurring only once. The sequence was obtained from a human donor in good health. The rearrangement uses TRBV7-9 and TRBJ2-3; possible D gene TRBD1, 6 bases. The sequencing input was T cells isolated from PBMCs. The CDR3 region has the DNA TGTGCCAGCACCCTCCGTCGGACAGAAAGGGATACGCAGTATTTT. Protein: CASTLRRTERDTQYF.